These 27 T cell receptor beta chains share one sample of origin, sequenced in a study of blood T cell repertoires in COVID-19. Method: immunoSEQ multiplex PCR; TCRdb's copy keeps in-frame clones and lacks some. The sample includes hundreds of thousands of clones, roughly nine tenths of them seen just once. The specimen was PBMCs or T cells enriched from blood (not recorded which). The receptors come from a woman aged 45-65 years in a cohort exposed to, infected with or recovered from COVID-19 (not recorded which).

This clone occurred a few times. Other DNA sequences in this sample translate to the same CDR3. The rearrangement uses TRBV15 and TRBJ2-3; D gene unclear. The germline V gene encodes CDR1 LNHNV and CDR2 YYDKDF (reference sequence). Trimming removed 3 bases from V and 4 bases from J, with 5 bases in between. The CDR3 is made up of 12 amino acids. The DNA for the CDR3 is TGTGCCACCAGCAGGGCCGCAGATACGCAGTATTTT. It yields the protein CATSRAADTQYF.

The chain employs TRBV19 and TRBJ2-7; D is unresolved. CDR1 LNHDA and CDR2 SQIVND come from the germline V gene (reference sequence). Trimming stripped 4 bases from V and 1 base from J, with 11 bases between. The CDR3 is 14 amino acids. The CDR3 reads CASSTSAQSYEQYF. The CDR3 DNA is TGTGCCAGTAGTACCTCGGCACAGTCCTACGAGCAGTACTTC.

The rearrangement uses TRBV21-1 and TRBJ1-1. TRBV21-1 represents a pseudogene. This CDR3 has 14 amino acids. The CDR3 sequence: CASRGFLMNTEAFF. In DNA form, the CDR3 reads TGTGCCAGCCGGGGTTTCCTCATGAACACTGAAGCTTTCTTT.

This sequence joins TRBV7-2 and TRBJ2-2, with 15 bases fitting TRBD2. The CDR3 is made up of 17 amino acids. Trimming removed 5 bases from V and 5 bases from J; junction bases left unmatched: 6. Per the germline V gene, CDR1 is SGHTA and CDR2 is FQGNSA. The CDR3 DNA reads TGTGCCAGCAGCCCGGGACTAGCGGGGGGAAGGACCGGGGAGCTGTTTTTT. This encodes CASSPGLAGGRTGELFF. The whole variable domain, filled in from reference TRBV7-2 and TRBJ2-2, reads GAGVSQSPSNKVTEKGKDVELRCDPISGHTALYWYRQSLGQGLEFLIYFQGNSAPDKSGLPSDRFSAERTGGSVSTLTIQRTQQEDSAVYLCASSPGLAGGRTGELFFGEGSRLTVL.

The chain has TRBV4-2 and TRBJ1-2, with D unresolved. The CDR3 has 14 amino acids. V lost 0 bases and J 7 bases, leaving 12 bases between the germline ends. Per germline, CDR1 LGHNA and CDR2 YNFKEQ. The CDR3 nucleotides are TGTGCCAGCAGCCAAGATCCCGGAGCTAGTGGCTACACCTTC. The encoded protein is CASSQDPGASGYTF.

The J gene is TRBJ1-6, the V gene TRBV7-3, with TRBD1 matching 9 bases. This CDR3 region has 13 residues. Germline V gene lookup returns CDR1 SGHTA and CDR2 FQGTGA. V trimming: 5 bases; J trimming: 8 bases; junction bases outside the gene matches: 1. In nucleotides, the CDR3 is TGTGCCAGCAGCCGACAGGGGGATTCACCCCTCCACTTT. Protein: CASSRQGDSPLHF.

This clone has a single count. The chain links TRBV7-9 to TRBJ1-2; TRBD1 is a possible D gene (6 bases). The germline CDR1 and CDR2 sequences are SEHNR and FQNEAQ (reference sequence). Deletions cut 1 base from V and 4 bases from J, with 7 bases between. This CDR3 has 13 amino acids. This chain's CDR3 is CASSLVDSYGYTF. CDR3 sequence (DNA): TGTGCCAGCAGCTTAGTGGACAGCTATGGCTACACCTTC.

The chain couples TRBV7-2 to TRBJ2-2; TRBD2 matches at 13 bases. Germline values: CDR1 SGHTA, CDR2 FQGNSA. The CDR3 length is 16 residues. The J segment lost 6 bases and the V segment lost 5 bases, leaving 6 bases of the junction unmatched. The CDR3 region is CASSVLAGGLSGELFF. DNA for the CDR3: TGTGCCAGCAGCGTACTAGCGGGGGGGCTATCCGGGGAGCTGTTTTTT.

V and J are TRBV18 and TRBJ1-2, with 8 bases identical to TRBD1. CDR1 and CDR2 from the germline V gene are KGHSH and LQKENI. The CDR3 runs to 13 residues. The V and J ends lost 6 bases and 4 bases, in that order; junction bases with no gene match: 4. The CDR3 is CASSRQGRYGYTF. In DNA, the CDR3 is TGTGCCAGCTCCCGACAGGGGCGCTATGGCTACACCTTC.

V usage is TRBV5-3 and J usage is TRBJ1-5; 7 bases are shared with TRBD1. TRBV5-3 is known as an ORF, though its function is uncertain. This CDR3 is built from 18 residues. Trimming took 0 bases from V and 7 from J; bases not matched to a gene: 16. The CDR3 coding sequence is TGTGCCAGAAGCTTGGACAGGGGAATCCCGTGCCCCAACCAGCCCCAGCATTTT. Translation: CARSLDRGIPCPNQPQHF.

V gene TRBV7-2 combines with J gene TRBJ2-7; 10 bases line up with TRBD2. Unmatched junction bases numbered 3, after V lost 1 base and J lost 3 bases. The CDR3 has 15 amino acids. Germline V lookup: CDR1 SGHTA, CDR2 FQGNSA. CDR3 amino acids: CASSLGASGGYEQYF. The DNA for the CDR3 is TGTGCCAGCAGCTTAGGGGCTAGCGGGGGCTACGAGCAGTACTTC.

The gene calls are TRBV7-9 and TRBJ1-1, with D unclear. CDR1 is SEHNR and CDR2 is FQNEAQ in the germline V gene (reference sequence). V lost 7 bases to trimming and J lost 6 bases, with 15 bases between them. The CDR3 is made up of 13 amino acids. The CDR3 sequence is CASTFDSGAEAFF. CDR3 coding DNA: TGTGCCAGCACCTTCGATTCTGGAGCTGAAGCTTTCTTT.

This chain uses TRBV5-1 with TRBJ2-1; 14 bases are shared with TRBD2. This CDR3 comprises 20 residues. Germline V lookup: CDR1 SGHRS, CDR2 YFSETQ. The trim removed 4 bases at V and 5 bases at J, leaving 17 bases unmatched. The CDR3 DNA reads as TGCGCCAGCAGCCACTTACCGGGACTAGCGGGGGCCAGCCTGGACAATGAGCAGTTCTTC. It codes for CASSHLPGLAGASLDNEQFF. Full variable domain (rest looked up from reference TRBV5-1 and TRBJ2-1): KAGVTQTPRYLIKTRGQQVTLSCSPISGHRSVSWYQQTPGQGLQFLFEYFSETQRNKGNFPGRFSGRQFSNSRSEMNVSTLELGDSALYLCASSHLPGLAGASLDNEQFFGPGTRLTVL.

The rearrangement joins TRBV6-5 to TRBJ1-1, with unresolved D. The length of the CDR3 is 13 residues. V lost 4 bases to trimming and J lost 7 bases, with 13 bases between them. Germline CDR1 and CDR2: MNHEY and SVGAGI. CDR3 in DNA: TGTGCCAGCAGTTCCCTTCAGGTCGGTGAAGCTTTCTTT. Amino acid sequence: CASSSLQVGEAFF.

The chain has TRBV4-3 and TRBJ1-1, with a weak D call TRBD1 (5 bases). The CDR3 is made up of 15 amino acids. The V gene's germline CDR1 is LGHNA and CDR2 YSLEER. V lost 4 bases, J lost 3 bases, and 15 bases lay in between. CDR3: CASSRQLGGDTEAFF. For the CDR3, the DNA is TGCGCCAGCAGCCGACAGTTAGGTGGGGACACTGAAGCTTTCTTT.

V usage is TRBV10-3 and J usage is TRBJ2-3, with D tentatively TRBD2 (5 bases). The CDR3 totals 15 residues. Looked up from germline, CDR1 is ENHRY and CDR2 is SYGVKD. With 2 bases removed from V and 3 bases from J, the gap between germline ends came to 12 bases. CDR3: CAISEPHEGTDTQYF. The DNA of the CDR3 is TGTGCCATCAGTGAGCCCCACGAGGGTACAGATACGCAGTATTTT.

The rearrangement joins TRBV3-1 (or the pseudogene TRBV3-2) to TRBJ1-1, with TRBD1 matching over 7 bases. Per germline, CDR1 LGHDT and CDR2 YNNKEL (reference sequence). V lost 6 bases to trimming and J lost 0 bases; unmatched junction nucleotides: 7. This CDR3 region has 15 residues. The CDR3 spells CASRLEGAMNTEAFF. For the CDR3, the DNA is TGTGCCAGCAGGCTGGAGGGGGCAATGAACACTGAAGCTTTCTTT.

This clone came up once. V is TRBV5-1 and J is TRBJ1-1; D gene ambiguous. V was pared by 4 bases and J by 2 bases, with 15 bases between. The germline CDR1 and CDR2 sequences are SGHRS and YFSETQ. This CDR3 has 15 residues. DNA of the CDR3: TGCGCCAGCAGCCTCATAGAGTTGGGCAACACTGAAGCTTTCTTT. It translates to CASSLIELGNTEAFF.

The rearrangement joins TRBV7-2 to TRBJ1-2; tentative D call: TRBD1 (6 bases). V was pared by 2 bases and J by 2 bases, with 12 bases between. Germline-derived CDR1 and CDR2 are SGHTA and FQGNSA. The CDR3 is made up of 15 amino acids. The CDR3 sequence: CASSLRGGENYGYTF. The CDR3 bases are TGTGCCAGCAGCTTACGCGGGGGCGAAAACTATGGCTACACCTTC.

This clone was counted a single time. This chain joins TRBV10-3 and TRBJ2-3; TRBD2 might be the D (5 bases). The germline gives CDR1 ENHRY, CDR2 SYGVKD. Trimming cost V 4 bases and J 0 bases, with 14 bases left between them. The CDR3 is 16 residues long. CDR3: CAISARGGLSTDTQYF. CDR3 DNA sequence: TGTGCCATCAGTGCCCGCGGTGGACTCAGCACAGATACGCAGTATTTT.

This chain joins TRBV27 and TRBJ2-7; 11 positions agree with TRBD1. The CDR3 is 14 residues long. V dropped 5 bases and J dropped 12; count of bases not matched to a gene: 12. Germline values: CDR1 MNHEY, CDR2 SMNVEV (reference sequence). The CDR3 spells CASSPGQGAPFGYF. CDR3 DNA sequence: TGTGCCAGCAGTCCAGGACAGGGGGCCCCTTTTGGGTACTTC.

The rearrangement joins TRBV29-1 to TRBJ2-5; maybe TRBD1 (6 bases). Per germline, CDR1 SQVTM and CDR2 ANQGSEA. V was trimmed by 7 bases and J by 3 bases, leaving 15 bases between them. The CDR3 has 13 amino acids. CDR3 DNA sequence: TGCAGCGCCGCGACCACAGGGAAAGAGACCCAGTACTTC. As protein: CSAATTGKETQYF.

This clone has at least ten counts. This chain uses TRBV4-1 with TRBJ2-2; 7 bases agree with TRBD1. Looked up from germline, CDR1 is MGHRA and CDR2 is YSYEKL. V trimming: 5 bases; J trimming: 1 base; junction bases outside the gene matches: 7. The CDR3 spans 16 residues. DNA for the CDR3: TGCGCCAGCAGCGAACAGGGGCACTTGAACACCGGGGAGCTGTTTTTT. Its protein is CASSEQGHLNTGELFF.

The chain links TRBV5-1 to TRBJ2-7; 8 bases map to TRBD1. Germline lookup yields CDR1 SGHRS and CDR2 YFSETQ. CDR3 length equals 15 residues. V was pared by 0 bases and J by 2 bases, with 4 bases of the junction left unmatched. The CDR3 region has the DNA TGCGCCAGCAGCTTGGACGGGACAGGACCCTACGAGCAGTACTTC. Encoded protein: CASSLDGTGPYEQYF.

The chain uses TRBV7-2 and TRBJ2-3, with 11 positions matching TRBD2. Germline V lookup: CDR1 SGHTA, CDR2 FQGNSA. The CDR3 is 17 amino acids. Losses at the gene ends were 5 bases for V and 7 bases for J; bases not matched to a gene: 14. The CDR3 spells CASSQGIAGGRINTQYF. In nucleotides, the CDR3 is TGTGCCAGCAGCCAGGGGATAGCGGGGGGGCGTATCAATACGCAGTATTTT.

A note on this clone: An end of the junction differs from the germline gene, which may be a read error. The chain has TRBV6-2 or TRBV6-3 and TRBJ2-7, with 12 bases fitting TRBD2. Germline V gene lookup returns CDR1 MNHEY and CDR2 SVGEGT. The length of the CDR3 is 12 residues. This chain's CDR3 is CASSPTSGGKLF. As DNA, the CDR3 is TGTGCCAGCAGCCCCACTAGCGGGGGGAAGCTGTTC.

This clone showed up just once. This CDR3 reads CASSTRQYGYTF. The CDR3 nucleotides are TGTGCCAGCAGTACAAGACAGTACGGCTACACCTTC. The genes are TRBV12-3 or TRBV12-4 and TRBJ1-2; a possible D gene is TRBD1 (5 bases). The CDR3 extends over 12 amino acids. The V end was cut by 5 bases, the J end by 8 bases, with 12 bases between.